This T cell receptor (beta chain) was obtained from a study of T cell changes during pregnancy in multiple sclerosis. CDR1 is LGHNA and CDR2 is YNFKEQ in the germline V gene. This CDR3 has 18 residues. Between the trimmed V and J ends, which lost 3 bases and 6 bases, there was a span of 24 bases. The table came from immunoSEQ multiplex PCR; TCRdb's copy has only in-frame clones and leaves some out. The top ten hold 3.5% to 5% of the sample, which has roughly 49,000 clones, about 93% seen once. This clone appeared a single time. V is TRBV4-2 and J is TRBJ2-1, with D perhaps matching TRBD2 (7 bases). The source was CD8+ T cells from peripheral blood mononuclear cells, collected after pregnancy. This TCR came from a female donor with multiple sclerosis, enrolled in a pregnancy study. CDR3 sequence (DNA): TGTGCCAGCAGCCAGTCGGGAGGTTCAGGGGAGCGGGGCAATGAGCAGTTCTTC. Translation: CASSQSGGSGERGNEQFF.